What follows are 23 T cell receptor beta chains derived from one specimen sequenced in a study of cytomegalovirus exposure and HLA in healthy donors (dated by TCRdb to about 2017). Library creation used the immunoSEQ multiplex PCR assay. TCRdb took over this immuneACCESS table, retaining in-frame rearrangements with V and J assigned. Such tables are incomplete; in checked studies, under half of the missing clones stem from an unresolved V gene, and the remainder is unexplained. The sample table holds 120,000 or so clones, of which roughly 90% were seen once. Of the sample, around 1.5% falls within the top ten clones. Sequenced material: PBMCs. Receptors originate from a man younger than 40 in good health and CMV-seronegative.

The chain joins TRBV6-5 to TRBJ1-3; 7 bases align to TRBD1. The V segment lost 2 bases and the J segment 5 bases; nucleotides outside the gene matches: 3. Germline V gene sequence: CDR1 MNHEY, CDR2 SVGAGI. The CDR3 spans 14 residues. CDR3 amino acids: CASSYRDSRNTIYF. The CDR3 nucleotides read TGTGCCAGCAGTTACCGGGACAGTCGAAACACCATATATTTT.

This chain uses TRBV15 with TRBJ1-4; D unclear. Germline values: CDR1 LNHNV, CDR2 YYDKDF (reference sequence). V lost 0 bases and J lost 5, with 7 bases in between. The CDR3 spans 14 residues. The DNA for the CDR3 is TGTGCCACCAGCAGAGATCCGGTGAATGAAAAACTGTTTTTT. Translated, it gives CATSRDPVNEKLFF.

The chain carries TRBV30 and TRBJ2-4, with D possibly matching TRBD1 (5 bases). The V end lost 3 bases, the J end lost 8 bases, and 11 bases lay between the germline ends. This CDR3 has 12 residues. Germline CDR1 is GTSNPN and CDR2 is SVGIG (reference sequence). The CDR3 loop is CAWSLLGDIQYF. In DNA, the CDR3 is TGTGCCTGGAGCCTCCTAGGGGACATTCAGTACTTC.

Regarding this clone: The identical CDR3 is also encoded by other nucleotide sequences in the sample. The chain employs TRBV29-1 and TRBJ2-3; possibly TRBD2 for D (5 bases). The CDR3 consists of 13 residues. CDR1 and CDR2 from the germline V gene are SQVTM and ANQGSEA. The germline V and J ends were trimmed by 3 bases and 3 bases, with 10 bases remaining between them. This CDR3 is CSVDSGGTDTQYF. As DNA, the CDR3 is TGCAGCGTTGATTCAGGAGGAACAGATACGCAGTATTTT.

The V gene is TRBV6-1, the J gene TRBJ2-7, with TRBD2 as a possible D gene (5 bases). Germline values: CDR1 MNHNS, CDR2 SASEGT. V lost 5 bases, J lost 5 bases, and 19 bases lay in between. The CDR3 consists of 15 residues. In DNA form, the CDR3 reads TGTGCCAGCAGTCCCACGGTCGGGGTCCCTAACGAGCAGTACTTC. Its protein product is CASSPTVGVPNEQYF.

The chain carries TRBV19 and TRBJ2-7, with 8 bases lining up with TRBD1. The CDR3 length is 15 residues. V was pared by 3 bases and J by 4 bases, with 8 bases of the junction left unmatched. Germline V CDR1 and CDR2: LNHDA, SQIVND (reference sequence). Written as DNA, the CDR3 is TGTGCCAGTAGTATGGGTGACAGGGGTGAGTACGAGCAGTACTTC. Amino acids: CASSMGDRGEYEQYF.

The chain employs TRBV7-2 and TRBJ2-6, with TRBD1 identical over 7 bases. With V trimmed by 5 bases and J by 2 bases, 6 bases remained unmatched. The CDR3 has 16 residues. CDR1 and CDR2 (germline): SGHTA, FQGNSA. CDR3 DNA sequence: TGTGCCAGCAGCCCCCGACAGGGAGCTGGGGCCAACGTCCTGACTTTC. It codes for CASSPRQGAGANVLTF.

The rearrangement links TRBV19 to TRBJ2-1; tentative D call: TRBD2 (6 bases). The germline CDR1 and CDR2 sequences are LNHDA and SQIVND (reference sequence). The CDR3 spans 15 residues. Trimming pared 5 bases from V and 3 bases from J, leaving 14 bases between. The CDR3 is CASSGSEGFYNEQFF. CDR3 coding DNA: TGTGCCAGTAGTGGGTCGGAGGGATTCTACAATGAGCAGTTCTTC.

The chain links TRBV6-5 to TRBJ1-2; D is unresolved. The CDR3 extends over 14 amino acids. Germline CDR1 and CDR2: MNHEY and SVGAGI. V lost 5 bases, J lost 6 bases, and 16 bases lay in between. CDR3 bases: TGTGCCAGCAGTGCCGGTCCCCGGGTGAATGGCTACACCTTC. It translates to CASSAGPRVNGYTF.

This clone was detected only once. This chain links TRBV5-1 with TRBJ2-2; 7 bases are a match to TRBD2. CDR3 length equals 15 residues. The junction had 2 bases not matched to a gene; V was cut back by 0 bases and J by 3 bases. Germline CDR1 and CDR2: SGHRS and YFSETQ. The CDR3 reads CASSLEGRDTGELFF. CDR3 DNA sequence: TGCGCCAGCAGCTTGGAGGGGAGGGACACCGGGGAGCTGTTTTTT.

V is TRBV7-2 and J is TRBJ2-3; TRBD2 agrees at 7 bases. The CDR3 loop spans 14 amino acids. J gave up 1 base and V 4 bases, and 2 bases lay outside the gene matches. Germline assignment: CDR1 SGHTA and CDR2 FQGNSA. This CDR3 reads CASSSGGRTDTQYF. CDR3 coding DNA: TGTGCCAGCAGCTCGGGGGGACGCACAGATACGCAGTATTTT. Full variable domain (missing parts from reference TRBV7-2 and TRBJ2-3): GAGVSQSPSNKVTEKGKDVELRCDPISGHTALYWYRQSLGQGLEFLIYFQGNSAPDKSGLPSDRFSAERTGGSVSTLTIQRTQQEDSAVYLCASSSGGRTDTQYFGPGTRLTVL.

This chain uses TRBV6-1 with TRBJ1-2, with D unclear. Trimming removed 8 bases at V and 9 bases at J, with 13 bases between. Germline CDR1 reads MNHNS; CDR2 reads SASEGT. This CDR3 is 11 amino acids long. The CDR3 bases are TGTGCCAGCGGAAAGTCGGGGAGCTACACCTTC. Its translation is CASGKSGSYTF.

CDR3 sequence: CASSPGGTSSYNEQFF. The CDR3, as DNA: TGTGCCAGCAGCCCGGGGGGCACGAGCTCCTACAATGAGCAGTTCTTC. This chain links TRBV7-9 with TRBJ2-1; D might be TRBD2 (7 bases). Germline V CDR1 and CDR2: SEHNR, FQNEAQ (reference sequence). The CDR3 runs to 16 residues. Trimming shortened V by 5 bases and J by 0 bases, and 14 bases separated the two germline ends.

The CDR3 nucleotides are TGTGCCAGCAGTGAAAAGGGGAAAGGCAATCAGCCCCAGCATTTT. It yields the protein CASSEKGKGNQPQHF. J is TRBJ1-5 and V is TRBV25-1, with D possibly matching TRBD1 (5 bases). The CDR3 runs 15 residues. The V gene's germline CDR1 is MGHDK and CDR2 SYGVNS. Deletions cut 2 bases from V and 2 bases from J, with 10 bases between.

This chain links TRBV6-5 with TRBJ1-1; D not certain. Trimming took off 4 bases at V and 1 base at J, with 13 bases between the two ends. Germline V gene lookup returns CDR1 MNHEY and CDR2 SVGAGI. The length of the CDR3 is 15 residues. Here the CDR3 reads CASSLRQLGNTEAFF. The CDR3 DNA reads as TGTGCCAGCAGTTTGCGTCAACTCGGGAACACTGAAGCTTTCTTT.

This chain joins TRBV29-1 and TRBJ2-3; 7 bases are shared with TRBD2. The length of the CDR3 is 17 residues. The junction had 13 bases not matched to a gene; V was cut back by 4 bases and J by 0 bases. Per the germline V gene, CDR1 is SQVTM and CDR2 is ANQGSEA. CDR3 bases: TGCAGCGTTGTGGGAGGGAGGGAGTATTCTAGCACAGATACGCAGTATTTT. Translating it yields CSVVGGREYSSTDTQYF.

The rearrangement links TRBV15 to TRBJ1-1; possibly TRBD1 for D (5 bases). Per germline, CDR1 LNHNV and CDR2 YYDKDF (reference sequence). Trimming removed 0 bases from V and 6 bases from J, with 8 bases in between. The CDR3 has 13 residues. CDR3 loop: CATSRDRTPEAFF. The CDR3 DNA is TGTGCCACCAGCAGAGACAGGACACCTGAAGCTTTCTTT.

The CDR3 sequence is CASSLAGQGNQPQHF. CDR3 nucleotide sequence: TGTGCCAGCAGCTTAGCGGGGCAGGGGAATCAGCCCCAGCATTTT. The chain joins TRBV11-2 to TRBJ1-5, with D perhaps matching TRBD1 (6 bases). The CDR3 is made up of 15 amino acids. Germline lookup yields CDR1 SGHAT and CDR2 FQNNGV. V was pared by 1 base and J by 4 bases, with 11 bases between.

This chain links TRBV7-7 with TRBJ1-1; the D is unclear. Germline V gives CDR1 SSHAT, CDR2 FNYEAQ (reference sequence). The CDR3 spans 13 residues. Trimming left V 4 bases short and J 0 bases short, with 6 bases between. The CDR3 protein is CASSSQVNTEAFF. The CDR3 bases are TGTGCCAGCAGCTCCCAGGTGAACACTGAAGCTTTCTTT.

The rearrangement links TRBV19 to TRBJ2-6; weak D call: TRBD1 (6 bases). Germline V gives CDR1 LNHDA, CDR2 SQIVND (reference sequence). The V gene lost 6 bases and the J gene lost 4 bases, with 13 bases spanning the gap. This CDR3 contains 15 residues. The CDR3 nucleotides are TGTGCCAGTAGAAGCACAGGGTCAGGGGCCAACGTCCTGACTTTC. Encoded protein: CASRSTGSGANVLTF.

Here the CDR3 DNA reads TGTGCCAGCAGCTTCTCTACCGGGACTAGCGGGAGGGGTTTGGGGAATGAGCAGTTCTTC. It specifies CASSFSTGTSGRGLGNEQFF. The chain joins TRBV5-8 to TRBJ2-1; 16 bases match TRBD2. V shed 2 bases and J 7 bases; nucleotides not matched to a gene: 15. In germline, CDR1 is SGHTS, CDR2 YDEGEE. The CDR3 totals 20 residues.

The V call is TRBV30, the J call TRBJ1-1; TRBD1 aligns across 8 bases. In germline, CDR1 is GTSNPN, CDR2 SVGIG (reference sequence). The CDR3 runs 13 residues. Unmatched junction bases numbered 3, after V lost 4 bases and J lost 2 bases. CDR3 sequence reads: CAWNQGANTEAFF. The CDR3 bases are TGTGCCTGGAACCAGGGGGCTAACACTGAAGCTTTCTTT.

This chain uses TRBV29-1 with TRBJ2-1; D is perhaps TRBD2 (6 bases). CDR3 size: 14 residues. Deletions cut 4 bases from V and 5 bases from J, with 15 bases between. Germline CDR1 reads SQVTM; CDR2 reads ANQGSEA. This CDR3 is CSVANSGANNEQFF. In DNA, the CDR3 is TGCAGCGTTGCAAATTCGGGAGCCAACAATGAGCAGTTCTTC.